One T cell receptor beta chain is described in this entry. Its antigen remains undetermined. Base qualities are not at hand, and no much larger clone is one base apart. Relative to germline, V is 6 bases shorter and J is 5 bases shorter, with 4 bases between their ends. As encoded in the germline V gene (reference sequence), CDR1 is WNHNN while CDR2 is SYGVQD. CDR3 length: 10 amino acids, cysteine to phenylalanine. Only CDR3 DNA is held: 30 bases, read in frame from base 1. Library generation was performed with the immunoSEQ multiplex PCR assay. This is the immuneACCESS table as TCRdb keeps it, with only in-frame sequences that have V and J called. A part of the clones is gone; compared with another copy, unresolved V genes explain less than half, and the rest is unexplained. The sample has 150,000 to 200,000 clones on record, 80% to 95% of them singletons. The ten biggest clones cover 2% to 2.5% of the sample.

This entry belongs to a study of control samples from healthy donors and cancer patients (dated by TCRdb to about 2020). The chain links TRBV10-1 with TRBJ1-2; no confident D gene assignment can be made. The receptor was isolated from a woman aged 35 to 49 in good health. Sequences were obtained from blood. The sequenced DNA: TGCGCCAGCAGAAGGTATGGCTACACCTTC. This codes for CASRRYGYTF.